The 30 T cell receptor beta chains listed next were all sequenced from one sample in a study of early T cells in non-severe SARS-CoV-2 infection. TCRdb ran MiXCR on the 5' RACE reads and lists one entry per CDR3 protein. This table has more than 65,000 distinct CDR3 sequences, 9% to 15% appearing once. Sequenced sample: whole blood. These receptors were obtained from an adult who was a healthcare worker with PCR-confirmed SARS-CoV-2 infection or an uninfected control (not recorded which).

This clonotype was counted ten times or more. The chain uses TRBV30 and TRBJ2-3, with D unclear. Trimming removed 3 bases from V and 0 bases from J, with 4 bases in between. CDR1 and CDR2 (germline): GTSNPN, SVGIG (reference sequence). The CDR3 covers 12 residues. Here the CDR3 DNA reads TGTGCCTGGAGCCCAAGCACAGATACGCAGTATTTT. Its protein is CAWSPSTDTQYF. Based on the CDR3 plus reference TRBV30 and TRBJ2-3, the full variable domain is SQTIHQWPATLVQPVGSPLSLECTVEGTSNPNLYWYRQAAGRGLQLLFYSVGIGQISSEVPQNLSASRPQDRQFILSSKKLLLSDSGFYLCAWSPSTDTQYFGPGTRLTVL.

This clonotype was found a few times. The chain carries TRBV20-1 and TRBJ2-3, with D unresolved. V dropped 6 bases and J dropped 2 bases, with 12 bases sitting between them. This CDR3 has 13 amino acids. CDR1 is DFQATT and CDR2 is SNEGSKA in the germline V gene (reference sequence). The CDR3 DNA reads TGCAGTGCCTTGCGGCCTGCCACAGATACGCAGTATTTT. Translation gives CSALRPATDTQYF.

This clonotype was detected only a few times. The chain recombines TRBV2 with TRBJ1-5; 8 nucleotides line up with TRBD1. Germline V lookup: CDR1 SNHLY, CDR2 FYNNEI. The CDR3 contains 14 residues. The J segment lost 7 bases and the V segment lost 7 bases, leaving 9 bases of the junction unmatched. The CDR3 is CASKLDRGGQPQHF. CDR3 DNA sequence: TGTGCCAGCAAACTCGACAGGGGCGGGCAGCCCCAGCATTTT.

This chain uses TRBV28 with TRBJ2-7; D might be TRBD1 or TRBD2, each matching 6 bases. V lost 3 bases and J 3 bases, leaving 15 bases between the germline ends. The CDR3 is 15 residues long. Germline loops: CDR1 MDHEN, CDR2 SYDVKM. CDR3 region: CASSFGRGHGYEQYF. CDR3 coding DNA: TGTGCCAGCAGTTTCGGGCGGGGACACGGCTACGAGCAGTACTTC.

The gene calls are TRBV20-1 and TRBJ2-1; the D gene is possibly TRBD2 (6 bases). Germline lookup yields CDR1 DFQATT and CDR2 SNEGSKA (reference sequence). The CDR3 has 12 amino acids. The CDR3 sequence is CSPRRDYNEQFF. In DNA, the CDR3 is TGCAGCCCCCGGAGGGATTACAATGAGCAGTTCTTC.

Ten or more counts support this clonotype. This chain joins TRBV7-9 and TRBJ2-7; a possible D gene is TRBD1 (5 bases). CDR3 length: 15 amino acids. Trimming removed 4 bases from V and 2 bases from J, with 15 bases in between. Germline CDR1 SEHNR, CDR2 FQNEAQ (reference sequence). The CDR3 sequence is CASSYDRKVAYEQYF. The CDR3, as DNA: TGTGCCAGCAGCTATGACAGAAAGGTTGCCTACGAGCAGTACTTC.

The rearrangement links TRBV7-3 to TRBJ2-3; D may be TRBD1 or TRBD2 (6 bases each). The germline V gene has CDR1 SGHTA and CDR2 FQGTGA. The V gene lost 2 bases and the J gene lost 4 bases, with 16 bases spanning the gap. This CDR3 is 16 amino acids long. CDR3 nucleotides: TGTGCCAGCAGCTTAGAGGGCCGGAGGGGGTCAGATACGCAGTATTTT. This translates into CASSLEGRRGSDTQYF. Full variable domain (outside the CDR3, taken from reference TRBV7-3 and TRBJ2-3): GAGVSQTPSNKVTEKGKYVELRCDPISGHTALYWYRQSLGQGPEFLIYFQGTGAADDSGLPNDRFFAVRPEGSVSTLKIQRTERGDSAVYLCASSLEGRRGSDTQYFGPGTRLTVL.

In DNA form, the CDR3 reads TGCAGCGTTGAAGATCCCACAGGGAGAACTGAAGCTTTCTTT. As protein: CSVEDPTGRTEAFF. This sequence joins TRBV29-1 and TRBJ1-1, with a tentative D call TRBD1 (6 bases). The CDR3 consists of 14 residues. Trimming shortened V by 0 bases and J by 5 bases, and 13 bases separated the two germline ends. Germline loops: CDR1 SQVTM, CDR2 ANQGSEA.

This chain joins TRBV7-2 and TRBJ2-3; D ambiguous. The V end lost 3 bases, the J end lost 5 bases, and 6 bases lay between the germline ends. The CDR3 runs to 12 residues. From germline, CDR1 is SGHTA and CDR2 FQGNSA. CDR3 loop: CASSFLLDTQYF. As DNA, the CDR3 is TGTGCCAGCAGCTTCTTACTAGATACGCAGTATTTT.

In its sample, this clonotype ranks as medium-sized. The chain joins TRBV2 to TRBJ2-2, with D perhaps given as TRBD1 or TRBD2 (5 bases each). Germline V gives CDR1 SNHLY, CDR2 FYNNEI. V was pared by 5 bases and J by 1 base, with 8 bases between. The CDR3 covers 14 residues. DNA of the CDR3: TGTGCCAGCAGTTGGGACCGGAACACCGGGGAGCTGTTTTTT. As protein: CASSWDRNTGELFF. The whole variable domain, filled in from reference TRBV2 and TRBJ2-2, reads EPEVTQTPSHQVTQMGQEVILRCVPISNHLYFYWYRQILGQKVEFLVSFYNNEISEKSEIFDDQFSVERPDGSNFTLKIRSTKLEDSAMYFCASSWDRNTGELFFGEGSRLTVL.

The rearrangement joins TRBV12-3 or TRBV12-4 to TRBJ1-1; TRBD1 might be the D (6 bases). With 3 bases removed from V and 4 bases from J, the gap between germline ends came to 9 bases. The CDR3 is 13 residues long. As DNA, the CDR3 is TGTGCCAGCAGTTTCCGGGGGGCCACTGAAGCTTTCTTT. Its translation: CASSFRGATEAFF.

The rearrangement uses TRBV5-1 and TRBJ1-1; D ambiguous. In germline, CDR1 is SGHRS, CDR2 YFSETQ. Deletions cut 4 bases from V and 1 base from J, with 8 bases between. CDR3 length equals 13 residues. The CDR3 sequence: CASSLTQNTEAFF. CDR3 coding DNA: TGCGCCAGCAGCCTAACACAGAACACTGAAGCTTTCTTT. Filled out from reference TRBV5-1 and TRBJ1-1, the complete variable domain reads KAGVTQTPRYLIKTRGQQVTLSCSPISGHRSVSWYQQTPGQGLQFLFEYFSETQRNKGNFPGRFSGRQFSNSRSEMNVSTLELGDSALYLCASSLTQNTEAFFGQGTRLTVV.

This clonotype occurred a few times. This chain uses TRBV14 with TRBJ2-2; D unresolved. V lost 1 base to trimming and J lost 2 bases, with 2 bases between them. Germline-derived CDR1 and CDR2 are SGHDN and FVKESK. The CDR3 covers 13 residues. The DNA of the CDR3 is TGTGCCAGCAGCCAAGCAAACACCGGGGAGCTGTTTTTT. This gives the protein CASSQANTGELFF.

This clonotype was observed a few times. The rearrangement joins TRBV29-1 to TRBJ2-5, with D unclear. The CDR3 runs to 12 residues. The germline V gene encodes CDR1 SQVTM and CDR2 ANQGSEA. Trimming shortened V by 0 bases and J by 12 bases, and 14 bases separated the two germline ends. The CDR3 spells CSVEDNYPVKYF. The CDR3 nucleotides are TGCAGCGTTGAAGATAACTACCCAGTGAAGTACTTC.

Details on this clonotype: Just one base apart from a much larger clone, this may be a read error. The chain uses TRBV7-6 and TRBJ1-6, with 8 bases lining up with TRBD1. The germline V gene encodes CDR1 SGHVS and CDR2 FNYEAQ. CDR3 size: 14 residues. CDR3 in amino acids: CTSSWTGRNSPLHF. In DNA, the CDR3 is TGTACCAGCAGCTGGACAGGGAGGAATTCACCCCTCCACTTT.

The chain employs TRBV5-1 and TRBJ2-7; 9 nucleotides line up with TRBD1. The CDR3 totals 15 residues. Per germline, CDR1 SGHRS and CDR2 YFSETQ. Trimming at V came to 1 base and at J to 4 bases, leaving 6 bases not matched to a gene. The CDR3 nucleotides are TGCGCCAGCAGCTTGCTTGGGACAGGGCAGTACGAGCAGTACTTC. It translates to CASSLLGTGQYEQYF.

The CDR3, as DNA: TGTGCCAGCAGCCAGGAGGACAGGAGCTCCTACAATGAGCAGTTCTTC. Amino acids: CASSQEDRSSYNEQFF. The rearrangement joins TRBV7-9 to TRBJ2-1; 7 bases match TRBD1. There are 16 residues in the CDR3. Trimming removed 5 bases from V and 0 bases from J; junction bases left unmatched: 7. Germline V CDR1 and CDR2: SEHNR, FQNEAQ (reference sequence).

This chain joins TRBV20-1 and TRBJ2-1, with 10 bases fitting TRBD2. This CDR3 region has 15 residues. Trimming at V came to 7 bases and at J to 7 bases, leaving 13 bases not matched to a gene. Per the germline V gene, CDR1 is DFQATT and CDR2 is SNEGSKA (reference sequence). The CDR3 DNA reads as TGCAGTGTCAAGAGGGGTCTAGCGGGAGAGAATGAGCAGTTCTTC. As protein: CSVKRGLAGENEQFF.

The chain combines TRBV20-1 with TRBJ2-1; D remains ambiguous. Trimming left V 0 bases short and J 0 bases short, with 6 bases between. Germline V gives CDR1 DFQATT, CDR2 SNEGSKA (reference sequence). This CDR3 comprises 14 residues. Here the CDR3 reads CSARDLGSYNEQFF. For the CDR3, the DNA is TGCAGTGCTAGAGATTTAGGCTCCTACAATGAGCAGTTCTTC.

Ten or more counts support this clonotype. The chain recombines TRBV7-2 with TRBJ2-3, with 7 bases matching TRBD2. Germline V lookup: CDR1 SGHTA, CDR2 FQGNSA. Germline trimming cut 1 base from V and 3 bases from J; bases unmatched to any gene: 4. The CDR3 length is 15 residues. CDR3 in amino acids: CASSLGLADTDTQYF. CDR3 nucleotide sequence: TGTGCCAGCAGCTTAGGCCTAGCGGATACAGATACGCAGTATTTT.

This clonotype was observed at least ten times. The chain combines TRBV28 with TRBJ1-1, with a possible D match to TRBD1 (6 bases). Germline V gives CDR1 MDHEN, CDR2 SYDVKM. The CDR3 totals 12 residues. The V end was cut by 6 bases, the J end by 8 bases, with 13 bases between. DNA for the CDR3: TGTGCCAGCAGGGGGGGGCCGGGCGAAGCTTTCTTT. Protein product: CASRGGPGEAFF.

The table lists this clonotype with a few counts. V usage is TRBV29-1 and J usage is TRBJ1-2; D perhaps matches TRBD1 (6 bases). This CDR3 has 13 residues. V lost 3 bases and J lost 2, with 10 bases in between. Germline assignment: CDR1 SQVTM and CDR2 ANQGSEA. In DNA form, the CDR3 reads TGCAGCGTTGATACAGGGACGAACTATGGCTACACCTTC. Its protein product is CSVDTGTNYGYTF. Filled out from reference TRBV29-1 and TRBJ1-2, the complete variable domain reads SAVISQKPSRDICQRGTSLTIQCQVDSQVTMMFWYRQQPGQSLTLIATANQGSEATYESGFVIDKFPISRPNLTFSTLTVSNMSPEDSSIYLCSVDTGTNYGYTFGSGTRLTVV.

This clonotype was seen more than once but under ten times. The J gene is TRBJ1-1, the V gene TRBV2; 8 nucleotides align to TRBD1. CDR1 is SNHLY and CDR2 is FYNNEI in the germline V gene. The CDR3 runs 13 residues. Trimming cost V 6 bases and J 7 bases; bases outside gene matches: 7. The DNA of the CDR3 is TGTGCCAGCAGCGCGGGACAGGACGGTGAAGCTTTCTTT. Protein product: CASSAGQDGEAFF.

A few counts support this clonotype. The CDR3 nucleotides read TGTGCCAGCAGCCAAGCCGGGCGGTCTAGGGTGGGTGAGCAGTTCTTC. Amino acid sequence: CASSQAGRSRVGEQFF. The rearrangement joins TRBV3-1 to TRBJ2-1, with D unclear. CDR1 LGHDT and CDR2 YNNKEL come from the germline V gene (reference sequence). CDR3 size: 16 residues. Trimming took 1 base from V and 9 from J, leaving 19 bases between them.

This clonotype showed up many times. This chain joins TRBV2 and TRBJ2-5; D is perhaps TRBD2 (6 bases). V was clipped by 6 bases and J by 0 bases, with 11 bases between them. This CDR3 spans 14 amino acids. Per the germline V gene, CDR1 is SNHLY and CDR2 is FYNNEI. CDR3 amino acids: CASSGTVYQETQYF. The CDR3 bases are TGTGCCAGCAGCGGGACTGTGTACCAAGAGACCCAGTACTTC.

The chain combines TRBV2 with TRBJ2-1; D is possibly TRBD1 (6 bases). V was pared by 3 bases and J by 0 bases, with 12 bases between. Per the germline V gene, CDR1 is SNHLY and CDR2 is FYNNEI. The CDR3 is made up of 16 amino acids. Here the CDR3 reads CASSEQGLNSYNEQFF. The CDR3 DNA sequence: TGTGCCAGCAGTGAGCAGGGGTTGAACTCCTACAATGAGCAGTTCTTC.

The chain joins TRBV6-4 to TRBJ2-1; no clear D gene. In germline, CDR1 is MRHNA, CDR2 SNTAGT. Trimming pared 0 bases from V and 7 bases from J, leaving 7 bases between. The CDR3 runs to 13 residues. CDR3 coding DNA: TGTGCCAGCAGTGACTCCTCGAATAATGAGCAGTTCTTC. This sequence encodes CASSDSSNNEQFF.

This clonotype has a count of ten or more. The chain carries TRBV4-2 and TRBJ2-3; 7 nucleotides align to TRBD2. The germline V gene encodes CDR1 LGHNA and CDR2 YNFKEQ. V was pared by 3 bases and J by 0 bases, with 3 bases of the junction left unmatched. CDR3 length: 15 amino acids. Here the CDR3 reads CASSQGSGSTDTQYF. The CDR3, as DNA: TGTGCCAGCAGCCAGGGTAGCGGGAGCACAGATACGCAGTATTTT.

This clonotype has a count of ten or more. The CDR3 region has the DNA TGTGCCAGCAGTTTTGGCAGTACTTCATGGTTGCCTGAAGCTTTCTTT. Amino acid sequence: CASSFGSTSWLPEAFF. The rearrangement joins TRBV28 to TRBJ1-1; D gene unclear. CDR1 and CDR2 (germline): MDHEN, SYDVKM. The V and J ends lost 3 bases and 6 bases respectively, with 20 bases between them. The CDR3 extends over 16 amino acids.

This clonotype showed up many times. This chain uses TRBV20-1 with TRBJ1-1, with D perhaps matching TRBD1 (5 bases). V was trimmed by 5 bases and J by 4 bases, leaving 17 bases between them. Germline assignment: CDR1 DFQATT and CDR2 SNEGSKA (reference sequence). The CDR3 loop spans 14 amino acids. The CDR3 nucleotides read TGCAGTGCTTTGCGGGGGGGAGGGCCCACTGAAGCTTTCTTT. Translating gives CSALRGGGPTEAFF.